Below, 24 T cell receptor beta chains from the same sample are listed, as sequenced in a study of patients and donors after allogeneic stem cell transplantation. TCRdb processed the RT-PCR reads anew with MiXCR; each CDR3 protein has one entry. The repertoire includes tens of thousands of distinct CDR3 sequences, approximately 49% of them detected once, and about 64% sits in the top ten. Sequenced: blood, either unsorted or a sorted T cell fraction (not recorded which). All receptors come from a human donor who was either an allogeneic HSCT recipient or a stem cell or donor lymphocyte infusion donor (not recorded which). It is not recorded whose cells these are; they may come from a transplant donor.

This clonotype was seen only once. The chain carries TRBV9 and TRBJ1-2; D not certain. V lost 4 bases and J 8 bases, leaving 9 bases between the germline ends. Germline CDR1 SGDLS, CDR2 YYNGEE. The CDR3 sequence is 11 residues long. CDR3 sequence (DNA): TGTGCCAGCAGCCCGGGTTTAGGCTACACCTTC. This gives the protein CASSPGLGYTF.

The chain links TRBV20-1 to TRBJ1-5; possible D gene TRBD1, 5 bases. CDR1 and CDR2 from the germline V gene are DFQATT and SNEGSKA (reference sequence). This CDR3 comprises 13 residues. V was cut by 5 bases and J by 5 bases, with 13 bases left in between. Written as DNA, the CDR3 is TGCAGTGCTGTGGGAGCAGGGTATCAGCCCCAGCATTTT. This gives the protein CSAVGAGYQPQHF.

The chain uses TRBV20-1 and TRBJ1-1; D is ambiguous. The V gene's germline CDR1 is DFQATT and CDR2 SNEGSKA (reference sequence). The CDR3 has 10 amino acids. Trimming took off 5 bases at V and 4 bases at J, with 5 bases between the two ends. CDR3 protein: CSARGTEAFF. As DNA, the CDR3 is TGCAGTGCTCGCGGCACTGAAGCTTTCTTT.

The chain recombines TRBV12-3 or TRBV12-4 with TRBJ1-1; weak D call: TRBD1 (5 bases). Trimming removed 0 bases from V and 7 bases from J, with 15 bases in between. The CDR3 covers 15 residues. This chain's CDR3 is CASSLAHTGAHEAFF. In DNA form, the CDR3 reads TGTGCCAGCAGTTTAGCGCACACAGGTGCTCATGAAGCTTTCTTT.

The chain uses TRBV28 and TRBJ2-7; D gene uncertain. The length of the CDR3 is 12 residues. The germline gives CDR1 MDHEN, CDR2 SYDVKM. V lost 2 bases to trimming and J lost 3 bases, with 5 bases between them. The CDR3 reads CASSLKIYEQYF. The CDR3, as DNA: TGTGCCAGCAGTTTAAAAATCTACGAGCAGTACTTC. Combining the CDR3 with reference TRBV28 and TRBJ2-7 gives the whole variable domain DVKVTQSSRYLVKRTGEKVFLECVQDMDHENMFWYRQDPGLGLRLIYFSYDVKMKEKGDIPEGYSVSREKKERFSLILESASTNQTSMYLCASSLKIYEQYFGPGTRLTVT.

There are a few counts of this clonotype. The CDR3 DNA is TGTGCCAGCAGCTTAGAGGCGGTCTCTGGAAACACCATATATTTT. Amino acid sequence: CASSLEAVSGNTIYF. The V call is TRBV7-8, the J call TRBJ1-3; D gene unclear. V dropped 1 base and J dropped 0 bases, with 7 bases sitting between them. Per the germline V gene, CDR1 is SGHVS and CDR2 is FQNEAQ. This CDR3 spans 15 amino acids.

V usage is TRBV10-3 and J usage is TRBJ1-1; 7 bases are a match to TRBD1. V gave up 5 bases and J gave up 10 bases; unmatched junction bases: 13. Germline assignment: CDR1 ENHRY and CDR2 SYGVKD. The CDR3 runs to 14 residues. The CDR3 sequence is CAISNHLQGGGAFF. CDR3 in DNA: TGTGCCATCAGTAACCACCTCCAGGGGGGGGGAGCTTTCTTT.

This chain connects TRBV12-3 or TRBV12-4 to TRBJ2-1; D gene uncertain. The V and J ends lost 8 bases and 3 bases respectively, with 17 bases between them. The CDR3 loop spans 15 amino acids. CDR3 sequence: CASEQLGGIYNEQFF. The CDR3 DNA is TGTGCCAGCGAGCAGCTGGGCGGCATCTACAATGAGCAGTTCTTC.

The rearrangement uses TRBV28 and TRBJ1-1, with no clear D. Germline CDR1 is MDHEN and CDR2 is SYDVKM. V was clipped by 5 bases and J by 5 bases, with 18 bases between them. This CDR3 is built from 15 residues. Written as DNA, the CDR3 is TGTGCCAGCAGTCGAGACTTGTTGGAGGTGACTGAAGCTTTCTTT. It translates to CASSRDLLEVTEAFF.

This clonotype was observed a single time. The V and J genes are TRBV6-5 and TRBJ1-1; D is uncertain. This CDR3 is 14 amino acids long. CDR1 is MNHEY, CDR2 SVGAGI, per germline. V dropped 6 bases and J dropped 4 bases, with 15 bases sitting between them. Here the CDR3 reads CASSSTVFRTEAFF. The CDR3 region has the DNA TGTGCCAGCAGCTCAACTGTGTTTCGCACTGAAGCTTTCTTT.

The CDR3 spells CATSDRRGSGYTF. CDR3 nucleotide sequence: TGTGCCACCAGTGATCGTCGAGGATCTGGCTACACCTTC. V gene TRBV24-1 combines with J gene TRBJ1-2, with D unclear. V was cut by 3 bases and J by 7 bases, with 11 bases left in between. Germline assignment: CDR1 KGHDR and CDR2 SFDVKD. CDR3 length: 13 amino acids.

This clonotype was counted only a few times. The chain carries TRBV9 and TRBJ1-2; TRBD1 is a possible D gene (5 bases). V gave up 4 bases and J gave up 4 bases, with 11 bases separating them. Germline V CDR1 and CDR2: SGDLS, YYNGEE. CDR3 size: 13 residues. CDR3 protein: CASSLGTAYGYTF. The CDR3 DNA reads TGTGCCAGCAGCCTCGGGACCGCCTATGGCTACACCTTC.

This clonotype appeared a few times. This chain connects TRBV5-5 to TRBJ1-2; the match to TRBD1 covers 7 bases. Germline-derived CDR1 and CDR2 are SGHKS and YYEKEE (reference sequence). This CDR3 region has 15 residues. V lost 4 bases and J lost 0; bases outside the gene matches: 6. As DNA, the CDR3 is TGTGCCAGCAGCCTGGGACAGCCACCTAACTATGGCTACACCTTC. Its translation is CASSLGQPPNYGYTF.

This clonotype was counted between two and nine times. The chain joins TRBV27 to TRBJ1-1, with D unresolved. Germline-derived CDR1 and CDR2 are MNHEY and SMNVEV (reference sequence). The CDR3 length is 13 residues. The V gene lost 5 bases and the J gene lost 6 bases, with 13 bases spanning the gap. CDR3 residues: CASSTARASEAFF. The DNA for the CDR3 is TGTGCCAGCAGTACGGCGAGAGCCTCTGAAGCTTTCTTT.

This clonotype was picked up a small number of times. The CDR3 loop is CASSYRTGDSPLHF. CDR3 DNA sequence: TGTGCCAGCAGTTACAGGACAGGGGACTCACCCCTCCACTTT. This chain links TRBV6-5 with TRBJ1-6, with 9 bases matching TRBD1. Germline CDR1 MNHEY, CDR2 SVGAGI. The CDR3 length is 14 residues. The J segment lost 10 bases and the V segment lost 2 bases, leaving 3 bases of the junction unmatched.

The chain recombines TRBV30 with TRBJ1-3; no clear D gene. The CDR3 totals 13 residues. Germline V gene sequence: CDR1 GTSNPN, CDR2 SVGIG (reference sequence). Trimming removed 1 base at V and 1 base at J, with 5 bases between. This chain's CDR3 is CAWSAPSGNTIYF. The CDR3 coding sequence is TGTGCCTGGAGTGCGCCTTCTGGAAACACCATATATTTT.

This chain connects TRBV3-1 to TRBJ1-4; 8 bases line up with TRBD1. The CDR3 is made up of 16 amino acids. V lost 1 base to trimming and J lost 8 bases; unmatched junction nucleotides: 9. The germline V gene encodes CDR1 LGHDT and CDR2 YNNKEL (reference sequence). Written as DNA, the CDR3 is TGTGCCAGCAGCCAAGCCTGGGACAGGAACCACGAAAAACTGTTTTTT. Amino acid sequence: CASSQAWDRNHEKLFF.

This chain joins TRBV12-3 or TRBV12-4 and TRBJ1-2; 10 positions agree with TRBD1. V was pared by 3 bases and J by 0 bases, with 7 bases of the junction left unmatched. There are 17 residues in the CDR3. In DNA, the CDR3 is TGTGCCAGCAGTTTGGGGACAGGGGCCCGGACTAACTATGGCTACACCTTC. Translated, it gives CASSLGTGARTNYGYTF.

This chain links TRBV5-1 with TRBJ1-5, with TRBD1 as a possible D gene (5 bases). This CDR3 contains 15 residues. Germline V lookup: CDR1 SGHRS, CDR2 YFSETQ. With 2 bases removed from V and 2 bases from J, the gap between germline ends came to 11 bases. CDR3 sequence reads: CASSLMTGGNQPQHF. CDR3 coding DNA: TGCGCCAGCAGCTTAATGACGGGGGGCAATCAGCCCCAGCATTTT.

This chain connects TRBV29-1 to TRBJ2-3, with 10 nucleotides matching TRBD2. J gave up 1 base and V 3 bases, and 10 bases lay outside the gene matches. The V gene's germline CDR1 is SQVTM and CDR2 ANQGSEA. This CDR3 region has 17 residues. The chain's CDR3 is CSVDFGQGTSGTDTQYF. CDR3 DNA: TGCAGCGTTGATTTTGGGCAGGGGACTAGCGGCACAGATACGCAGTATTTT.

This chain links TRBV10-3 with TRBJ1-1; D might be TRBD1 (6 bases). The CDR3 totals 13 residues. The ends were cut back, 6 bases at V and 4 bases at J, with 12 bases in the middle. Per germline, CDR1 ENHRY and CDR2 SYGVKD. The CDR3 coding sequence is TGTGCCATCAGCAGGGACAAAGTCACTGAAGCTTTCTTT. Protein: CAISRDKVTEAFF.

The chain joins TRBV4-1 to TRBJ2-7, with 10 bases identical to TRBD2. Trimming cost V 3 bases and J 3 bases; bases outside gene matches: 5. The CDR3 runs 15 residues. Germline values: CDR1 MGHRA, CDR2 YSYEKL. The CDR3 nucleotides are TGCGCCAGCAGCCAGGTACTAGCGGGGAACTACGAGCAGTACTTC. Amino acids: CASSQVLAGNYEQYF.

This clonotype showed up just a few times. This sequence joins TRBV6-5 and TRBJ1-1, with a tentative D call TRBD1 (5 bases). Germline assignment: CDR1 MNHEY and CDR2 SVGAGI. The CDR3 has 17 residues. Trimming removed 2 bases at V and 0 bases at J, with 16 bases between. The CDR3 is CASSYMGPGGMNTEAFF. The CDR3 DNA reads TGTGCCAGCAGTTACATGGGGCCCGGAGGTATGAACACTGAAGCTTTCTTT.

The CDR3 sequence is CASSPSGNYNEQFF. The CDR3 coding sequence is TGTGCCAGCAGCCCTAGCGGGAATTACAATGAGCAGTTCTTC. The V and J genes are TRBV7-9 and TRBJ2-1; 9 nucleotides match TRBD2. From germline, CDR1 is SEHNR and CDR2 FQNEAQ (reference sequence). V shed 5 bases and J 4 bases; nucleotides not matched to a gene: 3. CDR3 length: 14 amino acids.